Below, 14 T cell receptor beta chains from the same sample are listed, as sequenced in a study of T cell responses to AZD1222 COVID-19 vaccine. Profiling relied on immunoSEQ multiplex PCR, and the TCRdb table lists in-frame clones only, not all of them. The sample has about 150,000 clones; 92% are singletons. This material consisted of peripheral blood, taken 28 days after the second AZD1222 dose. These receptors were collected from an adult who received the AZD1222 COVID-19 vaccine.

The V gene is TRBV5-1, the J gene TRBJ1-2; no clear D. CDR3 length: 16 residues. The ends were cut back, 0 bases at V and 2 bases at J, with 14 bases in the middle. Germline V gene sequence: CDR1 SGHRS, CDR2 YFSETQ. CDR3 sequence reads: CASSLVVSGLNYGYTF. DNA of the CDR3: TGCGCCAGCAGCTTGGTAGTGAGCGGTCTAAACTATGGCTACACCTTC.

CDR3 sequence reads: CASSLDTGADTQYF. The CDR3 DNA sequence: TGTGCCAGCAGCTTAGATACAGGGGCAGATACGCAGTATTTT. This chain connects TRBV11-2 to TRBJ2-3; 7 positions agree with TRBD1. Germline CDR1 and CDR2: SGHAT and FQNNGV. The CDR3 has 14 residues. Unmatched junction bases numbered 1, after V lost 0 bases and J lost 4 bases.

The genes are TRBV6-6 and TRBJ2-3; D is possibly TRBD1 (6 bases). This CDR3 has 15 residues. Germline CDR1 and CDR2: MNHNY and SVGAGI (reference sequence). V was shortened by 0 bases and J by 10 bases, with 17 bases between the two germline ends. The CDR3 region has the DNA TGTGCCAGCAGTTACTCGACATCTGCCCCAGGGGCGCAGTATTTT. It is translated as CASSYSTSAPGAQYF.

This sequence joins TRBV6-5 and TRBJ2-7, with a possible D match to TRBD2 (6 bases). This CDR3 region has 14 residues. From germline, CDR1 is MNHEY and CDR2 SVGAGI. Trimming left V 5 bases short and J 2 bases short, with 13 bases between. Written as DNA, the CDR3 is TGTGCCAGCAGTCACGGGCGCGGGACCTACGAGCAGTACTTC. This gives the protein CASSHGRGTYEQYF.

The chain couples TRBV7-2 to TRBJ2-2, with 8 bases fitting TRBD1. The CDR3 is 14 amino acids. The germline V gene has CDR1 SGHTA and CDR2 FQGNSA. V was clipped by 9 bases and J by 0 bases; unmatched bases: 3. CDR3 sequence: CARGQASNTGELFF. The CDR3 DNA follows: TGTGCCAGGGGACAGGCCTCGAACACCGGGGAGCTGTTTTTT.

The genes are TRBV11-2 and TRBJ2-7, with 7 positions matching TRBD1. The CDR3 spans 14 residues. CDR1 and CDR2 (germline): SGHAT, FQNNGV. Unmatched junction bases numbered 2, after V lost 1 base and J lost 2 bases. CDR3 sequence reads: CASSLGGQPYEQYF. The CDR3 DNA reads as TGTGCCAGCAGCTTAGGGGGACAGCCCTACGAGCAGTACTTC.

The gene calls are TRBV7-9 and TRBJ2-1, with a tentative D call TRBD2 (6 bases). This CDR3 has 17 amino acids. Trimming took 6 bases from V and 7 from J, leaving 25 bases between them. Germline V CDR1 and CDR2: SEHNR, FQNEAQ (reference sequence). The CDR3 coding sequence is TGTGCCAGCAGTTTCACATGGGGGGAGATTACGGTGAATGAGCAGTTCTTC. Translating it yields CASSFTWGEITVNEQFF.

This rearrangement joins TRBV11-3 to TRBJ2-2; D remains ambiguous. Trimming took 2 bases from V and 4 from J, leaving 11 bases between them. The CDR3 has 15 amino acids. Germline-derived CDR1 and CDR2 are SGHNT and YENEEA. CDR3 protein: CASSLMVFLTGELFF. The DNA for the CDR3 is TGTGCCAGCAGCTTAATGGTCTTCCTCACCGGGGAGCTGTTTTTT.

The chain carries TRBV6-2 or TRBV6-3 and TRBJ2-7, with TRBD2 matching 7 bases. CDR1 MNHEY and CDR2 SVGEGT come from the germline V gene. Trimming at V came to 4 bases and at J to 4 bases, leaving 1 base not matched to a gene. The CDR3 is 12 amino acids. The CDR3 DNA sequence: TGTGCCAGCAGTTTGGGGGGGTACGAGCAGTACTTC. It codes for CASSLGGYEQYF.

V and J are TRBV24-1 and TRBJ1-2; D ambiguous. The V end was cut by 2 bases, the J end by 4 bases, with 16 bases between. The V gene's germline CDR1 is KGHDR and CDR2 SFDVKD. CDR3 length: 16 amino acids. The CDR3, as DNA: TGTGCCACCAGTGATTGGAGGTCGGGCAGCACCTATGGCTACACCTTC. The encoded protein is CATSDWRSGSTYGYTF.

Here the CDR3 DNA reads TGTGCCAGTAGTATAGATGGACAGGGCGTCAATCAGCCCCAGCATTTT. Translating gives CASSIDGQGVNQPQHF. V and J are TRBV19 and TRBJ1-5, with 8 bases aligning to TRBD1. J lost 3 bases, V lost 0 bases, and 4 bases had no gene match. The CDR3 length is 16 residues. Germline loops: CDR1 LNHDA, CDR2 SQIVND (reference sequence).

The chain recombines TRBV5-1 with TRBJ2-7; D might be TRBD1 or TRBD2, each matching 5 bases. CDR1 is SGHRS and CDR2 is YFSETQ in the germline V gene. Trimming took off 4 bases at V and 5 bases at J, with 16 bases between the two ends. The CDR3 extends over 14 amino acids. The CDR3 region has the DNA TGCGCCAGCAGCAAGGGACCAAAGGGGCACGAGCAGTACTTC. Its protein product is CASSKGPKGHEQYF.

The chain uses TRBV5-1 and TRBJ2-1; 7 bases fit TRBD2. CDR3 length: 15 residues. The germline gives CDR1 SGHRS, CDR2 YFSETQ. V lost 0 bases and J lost 15; bases outside the gene matches: 15. The CDR3 loop is CASSLARETFKARFF. CDR3 coding DNA: TGCGCCAGCAGCTTGGCGCGGGAGACATTCAAAGCTCGGTTCTTC.

The chain joins TRBV7-2 to TRBJ2-1; 9 positions match TRBD2. Germline CDR1 SGHTA, CDR2 FQGNSA. V trimming: 5 bases; J trimming: 6 bases; junction bases outside the gene matches: 8. This CDR3 has 15 amino acids. CDR3 loop: CASSQTSGLANEQFF. DNA of the CDR3: TGTGCCAGCAGCCAGACTAGCGGACTTGCCAATGAGCAGTTCTTC. Together with reference TRBV7-2 and TRBJ2-1, the CDR3 gives the full variable domain: GAGVSQSPSNKVTEKGKDVELRCDPISGHTALYWYRQSLGQGLEFLIYFQGNSAPDKSGLPSDRFSAERTGGSVSTLTIQRTQQEDSAVYLCASSQTSGLANEQFFGPGTRLTVL.